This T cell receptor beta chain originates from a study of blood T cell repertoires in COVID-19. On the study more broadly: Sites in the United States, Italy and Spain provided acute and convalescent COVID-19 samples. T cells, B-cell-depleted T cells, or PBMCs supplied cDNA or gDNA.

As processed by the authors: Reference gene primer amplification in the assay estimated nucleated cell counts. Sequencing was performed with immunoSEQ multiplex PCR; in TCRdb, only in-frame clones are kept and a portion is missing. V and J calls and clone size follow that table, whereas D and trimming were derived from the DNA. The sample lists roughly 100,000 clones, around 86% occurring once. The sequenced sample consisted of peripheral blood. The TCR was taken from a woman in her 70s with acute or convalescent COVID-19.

CDR3 DNA: TGTGCCAGCAGTGAAGCTTATGGTAGGGGGACCGGGGAGCTGTTTTTT. Translation: CASSEAYGRGTGELFF. The V call is TRBV2, the J call TRBJ2-2, with a possible D match to TRBD1 (6 bases). Per the germline V gene, CDR1 is SNHLY and CDR2 is FYNNEI. Trimming removed 0 bases from V and 5 bases from J, with 13 bases in between. This CDR3 spans 16 amino acids.